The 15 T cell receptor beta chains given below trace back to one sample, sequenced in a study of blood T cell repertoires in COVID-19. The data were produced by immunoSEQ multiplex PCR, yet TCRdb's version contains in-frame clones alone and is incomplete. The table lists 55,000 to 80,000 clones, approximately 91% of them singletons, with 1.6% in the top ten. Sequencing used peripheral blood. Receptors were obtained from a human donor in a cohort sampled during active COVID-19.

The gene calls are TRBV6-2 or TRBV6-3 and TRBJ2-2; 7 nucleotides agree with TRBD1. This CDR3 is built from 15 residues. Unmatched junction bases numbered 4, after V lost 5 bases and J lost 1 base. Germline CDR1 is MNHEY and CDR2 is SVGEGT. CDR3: CASSQDRWNTGELFF. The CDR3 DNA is TGTGCCAGCAGTCAGGACAGGTGGAACACCGGGGAGCTGTTTTTT.

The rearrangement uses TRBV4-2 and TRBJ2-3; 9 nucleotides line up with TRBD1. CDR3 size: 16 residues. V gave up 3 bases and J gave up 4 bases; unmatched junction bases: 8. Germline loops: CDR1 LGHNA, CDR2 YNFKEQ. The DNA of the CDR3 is TGTGCCAGCAGCCAGACCGGACAGGGGAGCGCAGATACGCAGTATTTT. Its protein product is CASSQTGQGSADTQYF.

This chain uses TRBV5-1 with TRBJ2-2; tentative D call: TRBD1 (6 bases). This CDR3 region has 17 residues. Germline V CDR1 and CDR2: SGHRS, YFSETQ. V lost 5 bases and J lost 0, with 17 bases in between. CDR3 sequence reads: CASRRPGHPSNTGELFF. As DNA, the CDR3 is TGCGCCAGCAGGCGACCGGGACACCCCTCGAACACCGGGGAGCTGTTTTTT.

In DNA, the CDR3 is TGTGCCAGCAGCCCCAGGGAAGGGAAACCACCGATAATGAACACTGAAGCTTTCTTT. This encodes CASSPREGKPPIMNTEAFF. The chain links TRBV21-1 to TRBJ1-1; the DNA was not used to check the table's D call, TRBD1. TRBV21-1 is termed a pseudogene. CDR3 length equals 19 residues.

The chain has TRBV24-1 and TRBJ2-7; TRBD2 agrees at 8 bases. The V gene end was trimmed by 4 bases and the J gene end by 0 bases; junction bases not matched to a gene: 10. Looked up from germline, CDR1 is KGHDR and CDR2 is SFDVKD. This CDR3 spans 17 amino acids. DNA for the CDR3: TGTGCCACCAGTGACAGCATCACTAGCGGCCGCTCCTACGAGCAGTACTTC. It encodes CATSDSITSGRSYEQYF.

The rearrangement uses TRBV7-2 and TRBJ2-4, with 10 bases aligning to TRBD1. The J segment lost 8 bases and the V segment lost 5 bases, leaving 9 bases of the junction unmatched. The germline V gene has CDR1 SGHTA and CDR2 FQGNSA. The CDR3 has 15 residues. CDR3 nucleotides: TGTGCCAGCAGCATCACCGGGACAGGGGTTGACATTCAGTACTTC. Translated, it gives CASSITGTGVDIQYF.

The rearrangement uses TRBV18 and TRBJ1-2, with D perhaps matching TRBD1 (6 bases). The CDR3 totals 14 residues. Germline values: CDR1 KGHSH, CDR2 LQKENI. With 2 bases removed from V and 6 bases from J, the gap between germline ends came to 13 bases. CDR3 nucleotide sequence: TGTGCCAGCTCACCAACAGGGACGGCCCATGGCTACACCTTC. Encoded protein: CASSPTGTAHGYTF. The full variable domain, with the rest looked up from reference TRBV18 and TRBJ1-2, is NAGVMQNPRHLVRRRGQEARLRCSPMKGHSHVYWYRQLPEEGLKFMVYLQKENIIDESGMPKERFSAEFPKEGPSILRIQQVVRGDSAAYFCASSPTGTAHGYTFGSGTRLTVV.

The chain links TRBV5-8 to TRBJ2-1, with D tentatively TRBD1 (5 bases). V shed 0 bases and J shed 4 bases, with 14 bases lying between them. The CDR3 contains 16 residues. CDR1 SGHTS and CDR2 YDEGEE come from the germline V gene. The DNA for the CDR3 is TGTGCCAGCAGCTTGGCTCGCAGGGTGGGATACAATGAGCAGTTCTTC. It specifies CASSLARRVGYNEQFF.

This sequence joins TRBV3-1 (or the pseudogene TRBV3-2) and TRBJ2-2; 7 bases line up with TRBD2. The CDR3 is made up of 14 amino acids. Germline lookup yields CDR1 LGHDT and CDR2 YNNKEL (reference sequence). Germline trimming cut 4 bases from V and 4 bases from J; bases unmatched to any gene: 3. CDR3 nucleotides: TGTGCCAGCAGCCCTAGCGGAGCCACCGGGGAGCTGTTTTTT. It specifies CASSPSGATGELFF.

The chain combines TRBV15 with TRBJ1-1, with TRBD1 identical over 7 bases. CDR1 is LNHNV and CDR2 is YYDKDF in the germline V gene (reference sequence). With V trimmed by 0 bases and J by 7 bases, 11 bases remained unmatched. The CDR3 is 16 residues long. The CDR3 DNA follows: TGTGCCACCAGCAGAGATCTCGAACAGGGGTACGGTGAAGCTTTCTTT. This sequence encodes CATSRDLEQGYGEAFF.

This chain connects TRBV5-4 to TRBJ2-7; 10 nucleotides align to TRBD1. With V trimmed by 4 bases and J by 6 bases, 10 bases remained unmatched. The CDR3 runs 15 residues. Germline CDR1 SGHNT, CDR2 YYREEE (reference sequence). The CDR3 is CASSRTGTGAIEQYF. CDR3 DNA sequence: TGTGCCAGCAGCCGGACCGGGACAGGGGCTATCGAGCAGTACTTC.

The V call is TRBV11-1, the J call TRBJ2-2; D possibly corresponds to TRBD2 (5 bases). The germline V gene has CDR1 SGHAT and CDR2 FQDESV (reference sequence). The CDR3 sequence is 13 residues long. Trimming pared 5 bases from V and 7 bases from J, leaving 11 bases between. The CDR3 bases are TGTGCCAGCAGCCCTAGAGCGGACGGGGAGCTGTTTTTT. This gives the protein CASSPRADGELFF. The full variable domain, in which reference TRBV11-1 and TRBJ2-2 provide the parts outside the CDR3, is EAEVAQSPRYKITEKSQAVAFWCDPISGHATLYWYRQILGQGPELLVQFQDESVVDDSQLPKDRFSAERLKGVDSTLKIQPAELGDSAMYLCASSPRADGELFFGEGSRLTVL.

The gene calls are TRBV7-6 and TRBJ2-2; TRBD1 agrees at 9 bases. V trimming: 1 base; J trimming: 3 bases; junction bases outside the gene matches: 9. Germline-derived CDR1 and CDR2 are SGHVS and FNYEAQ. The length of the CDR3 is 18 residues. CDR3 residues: CASSLVPGQGSDTGELFF. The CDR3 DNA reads TGTGCCAGCAGCTTAGTACCGGGACAGGGAAGTGACACCGGGGAGCTGTTTTTT.

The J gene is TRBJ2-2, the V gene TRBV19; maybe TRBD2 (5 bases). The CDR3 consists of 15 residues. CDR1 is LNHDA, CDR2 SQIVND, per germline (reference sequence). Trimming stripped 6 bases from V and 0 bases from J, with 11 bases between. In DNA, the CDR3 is TGTGCCAGTAGCCTTCGGGGTCCGAACACCGGGGAGCTGTTTTTT. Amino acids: CASSLRGPNTGELFF.

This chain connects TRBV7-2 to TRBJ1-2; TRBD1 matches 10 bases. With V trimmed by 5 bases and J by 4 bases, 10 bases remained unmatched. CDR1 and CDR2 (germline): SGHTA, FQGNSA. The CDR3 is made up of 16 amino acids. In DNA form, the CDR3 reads TGTGCCAGCAGCCCTTTGGGGGACAGGGGCCTCTATGGCTACACCTTC. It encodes CASSPLGDRGLYGYTF.